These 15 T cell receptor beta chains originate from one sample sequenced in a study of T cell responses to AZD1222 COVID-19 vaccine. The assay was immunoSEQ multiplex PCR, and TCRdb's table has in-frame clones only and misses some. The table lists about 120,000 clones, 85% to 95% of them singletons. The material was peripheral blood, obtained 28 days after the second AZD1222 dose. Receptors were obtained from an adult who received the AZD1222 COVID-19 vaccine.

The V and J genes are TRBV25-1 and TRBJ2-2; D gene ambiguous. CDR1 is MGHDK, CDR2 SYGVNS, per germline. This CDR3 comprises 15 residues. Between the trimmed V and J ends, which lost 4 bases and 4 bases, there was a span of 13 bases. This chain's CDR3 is CASSGGTARTGELFF. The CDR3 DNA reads TGTGCCAGCAGTGGAGGAACAGCTCGCACCGGGGAGCTGTTTTTT.

CDR3 in amino acids: CASSLSVAGNQFF. The CDR3 nucleotides read TGTGCCAGCAGCTTATCGGTAGCGGGAAATCAGTTCTTC. V is TRBV7-2 and J is TRBJ2-1; TRBD2 matches 8 bases. The trim removed 2 bases at V and 13 bases at J, leaving 7 bases unmatched. The CDR3 has 13 residues. In germline, CDR1 is SGHTA, CDR2 FQGNSA.

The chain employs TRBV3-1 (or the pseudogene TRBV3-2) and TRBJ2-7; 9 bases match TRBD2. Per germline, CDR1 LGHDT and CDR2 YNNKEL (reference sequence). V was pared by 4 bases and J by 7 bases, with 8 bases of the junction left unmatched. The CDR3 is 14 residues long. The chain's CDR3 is CASSLSGGSGEQYF. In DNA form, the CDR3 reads TGTGCCAGCAGCCTAAGCGGGGGGTCGGGTGAGCAGTACTTC.

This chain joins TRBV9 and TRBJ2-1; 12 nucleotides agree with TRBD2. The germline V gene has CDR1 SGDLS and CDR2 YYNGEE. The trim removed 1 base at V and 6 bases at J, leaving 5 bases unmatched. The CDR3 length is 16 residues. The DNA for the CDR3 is TGTGCCAGCAGCGTACCTAGCGGGAGGGCCTCCAATGAGCAGTTCTTC. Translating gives CASSVPSGRASNEQFF.

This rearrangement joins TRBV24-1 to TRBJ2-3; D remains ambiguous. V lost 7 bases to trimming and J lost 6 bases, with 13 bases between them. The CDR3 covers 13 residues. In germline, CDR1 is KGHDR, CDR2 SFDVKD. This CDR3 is CATSSNQADTQYF. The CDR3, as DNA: TGTGCCACCAGCAGTAACCAGGCGGATACGCAGTATTTT.

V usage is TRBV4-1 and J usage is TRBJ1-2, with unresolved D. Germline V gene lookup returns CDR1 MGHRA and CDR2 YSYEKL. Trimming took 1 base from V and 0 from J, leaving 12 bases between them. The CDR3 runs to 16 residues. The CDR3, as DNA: TGCGCCAGCAGCCAAGGGGGAGGTCGGGCTAACTATGGCTACACCTTC. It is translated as CASSQGGGRANYGYTF.

Written as DNA, the CDR3 is TGTGCCAGCAGTTTAAGGGTCTCGGACCTATGGAACACTGAAGCTTTCTTT. Translating it yields CASSLRVSDLWNTEAFF. V gene TRBV27 combines with J gene TRBJ1-1; D unresolved. Germline CDR1 reads MNHEY; CDR2 reads SMNVEV (reference sequence). The CDR3 has 17 residues. V lost 2 bases, J lost 1 base, and 17 bases lay in between.

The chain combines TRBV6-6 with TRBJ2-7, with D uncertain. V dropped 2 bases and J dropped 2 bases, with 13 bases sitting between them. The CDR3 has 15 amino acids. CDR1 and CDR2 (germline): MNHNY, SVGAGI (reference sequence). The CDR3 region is CASSYDVPITYEQYF. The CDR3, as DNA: TGTGCCAGCAGTTACGATGTCCCGATTACCTACGAGCAGTACTTC.

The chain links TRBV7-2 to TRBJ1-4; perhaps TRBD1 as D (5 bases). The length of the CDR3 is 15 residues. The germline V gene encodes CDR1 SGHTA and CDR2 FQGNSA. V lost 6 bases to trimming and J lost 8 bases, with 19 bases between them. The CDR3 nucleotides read TGTGCCAGCAGAAAAAGTGGGGTCAGGGAAGAAAAACTGTTTTTT. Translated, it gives CASRKSGVREEKLFF.

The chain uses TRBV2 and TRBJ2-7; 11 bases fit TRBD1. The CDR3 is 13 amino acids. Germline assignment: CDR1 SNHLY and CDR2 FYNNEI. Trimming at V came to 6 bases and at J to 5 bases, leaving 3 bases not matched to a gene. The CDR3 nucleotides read TGTGCCAGCAGGGACAGGGGGCGGGACGAGCAGTACTTC. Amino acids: CASRDRGRDEQYF.

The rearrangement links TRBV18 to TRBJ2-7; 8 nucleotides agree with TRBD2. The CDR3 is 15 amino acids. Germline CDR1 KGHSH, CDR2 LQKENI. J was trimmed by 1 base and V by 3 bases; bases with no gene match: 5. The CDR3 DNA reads TGTGCCAGCTCACCTCCCGGGAGGGGTTCCTACGAGCAGTACTTC. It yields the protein CASSPPGRGSYEQYF. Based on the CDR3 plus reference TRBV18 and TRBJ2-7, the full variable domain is NAGVMQNPRHLVRRRGQEARLRCSPMKGHSHVYWYRQLPEEGLKFMVYLQKENIIDESGMPKERFSAEFPKEGPSILRIQQVVRGDSAAYFCASSPPGRGSYEQYFGPGTRLTVT.

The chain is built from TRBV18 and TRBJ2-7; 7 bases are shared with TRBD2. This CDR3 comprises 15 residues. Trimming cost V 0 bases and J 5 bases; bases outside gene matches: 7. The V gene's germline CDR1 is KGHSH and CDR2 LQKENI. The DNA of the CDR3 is TGTGCCAGCTCACCACCGGTAGGGGAGGGTGACGAGCAGTACTTC. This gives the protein CASSPPVGEGDEQYF.

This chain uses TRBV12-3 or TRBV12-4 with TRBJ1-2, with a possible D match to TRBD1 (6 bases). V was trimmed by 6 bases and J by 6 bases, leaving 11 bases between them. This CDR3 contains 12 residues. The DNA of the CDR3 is TGTGCCAGCAGGACGGGGGCAGATGGCTACACCTTC. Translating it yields CASRTGADGYTF.

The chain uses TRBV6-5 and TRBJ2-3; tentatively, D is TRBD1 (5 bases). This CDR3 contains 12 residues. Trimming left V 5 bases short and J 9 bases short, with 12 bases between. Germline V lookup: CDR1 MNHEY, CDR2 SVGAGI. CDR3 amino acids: CASSPKGITQYF. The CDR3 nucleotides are TGTGCCAGCAGTCCGAAGGGGATCACGCAGTATTTT.

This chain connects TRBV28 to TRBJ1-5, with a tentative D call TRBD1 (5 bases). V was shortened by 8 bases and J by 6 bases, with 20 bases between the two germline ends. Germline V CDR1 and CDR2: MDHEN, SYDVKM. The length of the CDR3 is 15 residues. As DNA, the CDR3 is TGTGCCAGCTACCCCTCTACCGGGGCCGGTCAGCCCCAGCATTTT. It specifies CASYPSTGAGQPQHF. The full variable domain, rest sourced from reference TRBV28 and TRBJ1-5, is DVKVTQSSRYLVKRTGEKVFLECVQDMDHENMFWYRQDPGLGLRLIYFSYDVKMKEKGDIPEGYSVSREKKERFSLILESASTNQTSMYLCASYPSTGAGQPQHFGDGTRLSIL.